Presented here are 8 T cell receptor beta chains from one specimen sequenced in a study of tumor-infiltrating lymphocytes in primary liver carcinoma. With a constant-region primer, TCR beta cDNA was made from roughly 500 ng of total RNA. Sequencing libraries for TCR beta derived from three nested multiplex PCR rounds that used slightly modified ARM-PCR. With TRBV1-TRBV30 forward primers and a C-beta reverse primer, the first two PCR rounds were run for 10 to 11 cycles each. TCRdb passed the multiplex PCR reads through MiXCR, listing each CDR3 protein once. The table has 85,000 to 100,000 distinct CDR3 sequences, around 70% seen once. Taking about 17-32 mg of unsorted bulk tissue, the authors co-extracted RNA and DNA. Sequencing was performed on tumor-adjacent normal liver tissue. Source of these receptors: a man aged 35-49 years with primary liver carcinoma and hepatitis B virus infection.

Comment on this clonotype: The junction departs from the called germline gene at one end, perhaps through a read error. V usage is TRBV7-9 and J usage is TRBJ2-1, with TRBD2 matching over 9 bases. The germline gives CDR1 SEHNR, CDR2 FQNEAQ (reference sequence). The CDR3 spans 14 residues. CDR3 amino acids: CANSFAGGPNEQFF. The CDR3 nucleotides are TGTGCCAACAGCTTTGCGGGAGGGCCAAATGAGCAGTTCTTC.

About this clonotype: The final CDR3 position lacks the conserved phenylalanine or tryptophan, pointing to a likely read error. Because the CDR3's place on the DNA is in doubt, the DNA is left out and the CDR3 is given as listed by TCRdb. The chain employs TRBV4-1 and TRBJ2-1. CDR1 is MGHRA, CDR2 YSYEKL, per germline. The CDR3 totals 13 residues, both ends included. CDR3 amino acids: CASSQGDYNEQLL.

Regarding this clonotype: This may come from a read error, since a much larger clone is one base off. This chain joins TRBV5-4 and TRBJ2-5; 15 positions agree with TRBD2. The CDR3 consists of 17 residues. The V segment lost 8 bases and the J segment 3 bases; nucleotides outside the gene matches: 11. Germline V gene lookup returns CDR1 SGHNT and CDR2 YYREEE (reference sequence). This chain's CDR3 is CARGPGLAGGGEETQYF. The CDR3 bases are TGTGCCAGGGGACCGGGACTAGCGGGAGGTGGGGAAGAGACCCAGTACTTC.

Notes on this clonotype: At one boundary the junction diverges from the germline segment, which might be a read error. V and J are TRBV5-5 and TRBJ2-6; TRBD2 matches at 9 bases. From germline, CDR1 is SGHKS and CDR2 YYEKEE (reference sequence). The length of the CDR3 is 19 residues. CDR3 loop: CTSSLRLAEINSGANVLTF. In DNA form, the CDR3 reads TGTACCAGCAGCTTGAGACTAGCGGAGATTAACTCTGGGGCCAACGTCCTGACTTTC.

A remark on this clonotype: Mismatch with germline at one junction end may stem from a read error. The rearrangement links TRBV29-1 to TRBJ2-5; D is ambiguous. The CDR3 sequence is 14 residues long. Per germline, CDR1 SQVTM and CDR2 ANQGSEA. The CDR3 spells CSGKDLGPQETRYF. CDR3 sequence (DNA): TGCAGCGGGAAGGACCTCGGGCCGCAAGAGACCCGGTACTTC.

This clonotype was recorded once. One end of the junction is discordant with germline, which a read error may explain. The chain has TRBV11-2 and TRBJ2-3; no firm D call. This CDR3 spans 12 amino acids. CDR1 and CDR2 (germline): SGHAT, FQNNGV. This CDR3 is CASGLMVDTQYF. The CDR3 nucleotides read TGTGCCAGCGGCTTAATGGTCGATACGCAGTATTTT.

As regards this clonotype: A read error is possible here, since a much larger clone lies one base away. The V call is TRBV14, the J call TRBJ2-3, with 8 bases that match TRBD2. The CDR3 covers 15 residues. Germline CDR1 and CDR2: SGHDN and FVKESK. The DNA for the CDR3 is TGTGCCAGCAGCCAAGATCAGCGGGAGACAGATATGCAGTATTTT. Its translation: CASSQDQRETDMQYF.

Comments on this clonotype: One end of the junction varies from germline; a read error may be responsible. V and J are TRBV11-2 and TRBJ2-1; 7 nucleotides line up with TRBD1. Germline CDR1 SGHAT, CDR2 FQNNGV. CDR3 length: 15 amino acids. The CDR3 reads CARSSRQGPHNEQFF. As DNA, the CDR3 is TGTGCCAGGAGCTCCCGACAGGGACCCCACAATGAGCAGTTCTTC.